Below are 3 T cell receptor beta chains sequenced from a single sample in a study of cytomegalovirus exposure and HLA in healthy donors. It was with 60 Vbeta and 13 Jbeta primers that the PCR ran. Assay: immunoSEQ multiplex PCR; the TCRdb copy retains only in-frame clones and omits some. The sample has about 140,000 clones, nearly 80% seen once; the top ten hold 14%. Sequenced sample: PBMCs. The origin of the receptors is a woman in her forties in good health and CMV-seronegative.

The chain recombines TRBV15 with TRBJ1-4; the match to TRBD1 covers 9 bases. Germline V lookup: CDR1 LNHNV, CDR2 YYDKDF (reference sequence). The V segment lost 0 bases and the J segment 6 bases; nucleotides outside the gene matches: 2. The CDR3 contains 15 residues. The CDR3 spells CATSRDRTGDEKLFF. CDR3 nucleotides: TGTGCCACCAGCAGAGATCGGACAGGGGATGAAAAACTGTTTTTT.

The rearrangement joins TRBV5-6 to TRBJ2-3, with TRBD2 matching 9 bases. The length of the CDR3 is 17 residues. J was trimmed by 3 bases and V by 3 bases; bases with no gene match: 11. Germline V lookup: CDR1 SGHDT, CDR2 YYEEEE. The CDR3 protein is CASSWTGTSFRTDTQYF. The DNA for the CDR3 is TGTGCCAGCAGCTGGACCGGGACTAGCTTTCGGACAGATACGCAGTATTTT.

The chain couples TRBV19 to TRBJ2-3; maybe TRBD2 (6 bases). The CDR3 has 16 residues. V lost 2 bases and J 5 bases, leaving 17 bases between the germline ends. The germline V gene has CDR1 LNHDA and CDR2 SQIVND (reference sequence). CDR3 sequence: CASSIPGGNELDTQYF. The DNA for the CDR3 is TGTGCCAGTAGTATACCGGGCGGGAACGAGTTAGATACGCAGTATTTT.